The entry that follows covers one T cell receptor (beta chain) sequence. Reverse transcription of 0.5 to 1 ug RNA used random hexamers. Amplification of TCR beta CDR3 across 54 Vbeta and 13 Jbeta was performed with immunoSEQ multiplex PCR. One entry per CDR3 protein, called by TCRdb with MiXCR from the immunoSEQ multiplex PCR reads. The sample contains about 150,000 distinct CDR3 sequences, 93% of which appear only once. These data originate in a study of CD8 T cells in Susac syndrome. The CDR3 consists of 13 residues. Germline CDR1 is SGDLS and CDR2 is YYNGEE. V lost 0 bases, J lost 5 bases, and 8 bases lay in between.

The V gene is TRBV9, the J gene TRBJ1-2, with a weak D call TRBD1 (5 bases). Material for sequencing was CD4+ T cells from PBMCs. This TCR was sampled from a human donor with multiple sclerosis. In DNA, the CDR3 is TGTGCCAGCAGCGTAGCCCAGGGATATGGCTACACCTTC. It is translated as CASSVAQGYGYTF.